These 24 T cell receptor beta chains share one sample of origin, sequenced in a study of cytomegalovirus exposure and HLA in healthy donors. PCR used 60 Vbeta primers and 13 Jbeta primers. Clones were sequenced by immunoSEQ multiplex PCR, and TCRdb holds only the in-frame ones, with some missing. The sample records about 130,000 clones, 84% being singletons. Sequencing input: PBMCs. The receptor source for this set is a man aged 50 or older in good health and CMV-seronegative.

J is TRBJ1-2 and V is TRBV2, with 10 positions matching TRBD1. The CDR3 spans 14 residues. Per germline, CDR1 SNHLY and CDR2 FYNNEI. With V trimmed by 6 bases and J by 8 bases, 9 bases remained unmatched. The CDR3 loop reads CASRDRDRGFGYTF. In nucleotides, the CDR3 is TGTGCCAGCAGAGACCGGGACAGGGGTTTCGGCTACACCTTC.

The rearrangement uses TRBV13 and TRBJ1-2; tentatively, D is TRBD1 (6 bases). CDR3 length: 18 amino acids. Deletions cut 5 bases from V and 0 bases from J, with 22 bases between. CDR1 PRHDT and CDR2 FYEKMQ come from the germline V gene (reference sequence). The CDR3 DNA reads as TGTGCCAGCAGCCCCCTTAGAGGGGGGCGGGGGGCTAACTATGGCTACACCTTC. This translates into CASSPLRGGRGANYGYTF.

The chain links TRBV12-5 to TRBJ1-2, with 7 bases identical to TRBD1. V gave up 5 bases and J gave up 4 bases; unmatched junction bases: 7. This CDR3 contains 14 residues. The V gene's germline CDR1 is LGHNT and CDR2 FRNRAP. CDR3 DNA: TGTGCTAGTGGTAATGCCGGGACAGTCTATGGCTACACCTTC. It yields the protein CASGNAGTVYGYTF. Full variable domain (remainder filled in from reference TRBV12-5 and TRBJ1-2): DARVTQTPRHKVTEMGQEVTMRCQPILGHNTVFWYRQTMMQGLELLAYFRNRAPLDDSGMPKDRFSAEMPDATLATLKIQPSEPRDSAVYFCASGNAGTVYGYTFGSGTRLTVV.

The V and J genes are TRBV2 and TRBJ1-5, with D perhaps TRBD1 (5 bases). The CDR3 has 14 amino acids. V lost 7 bases to trimming and J lost 6 bases, with 16 bases between them. CDR1 and CDR2 (germline): SNHLY, FYNNEI. In nucleotides, the CDR3 is TGTGCCAGCAATGTTGCCAGGAGGGGTCAGCCCCAGCATTTT. Its translation: CASNVARRGQPQHF.

This clone appeared a single time. J is TRBJ2-1 and V is TRBV4-1, with 8 nucleotides matching TRBD2. The CDR3 is made up of 15 amino acids. The V gene end was trimmed by 1 base and the J gene end by 6 bases; junction bases not matched to a gene: 5. Germline V gene lookup returns CDR1 MGHRA and CDR2 YSYEKL. For the CDR3, the DNA is TGCGCCAGCAGCCAAGTGGCGGGGGGAGGCAATGAGCAGTTCTTC. This sequence encodes CASSQVAGGGNEQFF.

The rearrangement joins TRBV6-5 to TRBJ2-7; D perhaps matches TRBD1 (6 bases). Trimming left V 3 bases short and J 3 bases short, with 18 bases between. The CDR3 contains 16 residues. Per the germline V gene, CDR1 is MNHEY and CDR2 is SVGAGI. The CDR3 DNA reads as TGTGCCAGCAGTTATCGCCCCCGGCAGGGGAGCTACGAGCAGTACTTC. The encoded protein is CASSYRPRQGSYEQYF.

The V gene is TRBV27, the J gene TRBJ1-5, with D possibly matching TRBD1 (5 bases). In germline, CDR1 is MNHEY, CDR2 SMNVEV (reference sequence). Trimming took 0 bases from V and 3 from J, leaving 6 bases between them. CDR3 length: 14 amino acids. This chain's CDR3 is CASSLSGANQPQHF. The CDR3 nucleotides read TGTGCCAGCAGTTTATCAGGGGCCAATCAGCCCCAGCATTTT.

The chain has TRBV28 and TRBJ2-4; 7 nucleotides line up with TRBD1. The trim removed 4 bases at V and 3 bases at J, leaving 15 bases unmatched. CDR3 size: 18 residues. From germline, CDR1 is MDHEN and CDR2 SYDVKM. CDR3 sequence: CASSSILRTGAYKNIQYF. The CDR3 DNA is TGTGCCAGCAGTTCCATACTGAGAACAGGGGCTTACAAAAACATTCAGTACTTC.

The chain carries TRBV29-1 and TRBJ2-2, with a tentative D call TRBD1 (5 bases). The CDR3 loop spans 14 amino acids. The V gene's germline CDR1 is SQVTM and CDR2 ANQGSEA. Trimming shortened V by 6 bases and J by 1 base, and 12 bases separated the two germline ends. DNA for the CDR3: TGCAGCGTCGACAGCCCAGGGAACACCGGGGAGCTGTTTTTT. Protein sequence: CSVDSPGNTGELFF.

V is TRBV2 and J is TRBJ1-1; D is unresolved. In germline, CDR1 is SNHLY, CDR2 FYNNEI. The V end was cut by 8 bases, the J end by 1 base, with 5 bases between. The CDR3 consists of 11 residues. CDR3 DNA sequence: TGTGCCAGCCGCAGGAACACTGAAGCTTTCTTT. This encodes CASRRNTEAFF.

The chain combines TRBV30 with TRBJ2-5, with 9 bases that match TRBD2. The CDR3 spans 13 residues. Per the germline V gene, CDR1 is GTSNPN and CDR2 is SVGIG (reference sequence). J gave up 5 bases and V 2 bases, and 3 bases lay outside the gene matches. The CDR3 region has the DNA TGTGCCTGGAGTCATACTAGCGGGGAGACCCAGTACTTC. Amino acids: CAWSHTSGETQYF. The entire variable domain, with the rest obtained from reference TRBV30 and TRBJ2-5, is as follows: SQTIHQWPATLVQPVGSPLSLECTVEGTSNPNLYWYRQAAGRGLQLLFYSVGIGQISSEVPQNLSASRPQDRQFILSSKKLLLSDSGFYLCAWSHTSGETQYFGPGTRLLVL.

The chain links TRBV5-6 to TRBJ1-4; 9 nucleotides line up with TRBD1. V lost 3 bases to trimming and J lost 7 bases; unmatched junction nucleotides: 7. CDR1 SGHDT and CDR2 YYEEEE come from the germline V gene. CDR3 length: 15 residues. The CDR3: CASSYRGPGVEKLFF. CDR3 DNA: TGTGCCAGCAGCTACAGGGGGCCTGGGGTTGAAAAACTGTTTTTT.

CDR3 nucleotide sequence: TGTGCCTTAAGACAGGACTTCTCCTATGGCTACACCTTC. Translating it yields CALRQDFSYGYTF. This sequence joins TRBV30 and TRBJ1-2; TRBD1 is a possible D gene (6 bases). Deletions cut 7 bases from V and 4 bases from J, with 16 bases between. Germline V gene sequence: CDR1 GTSNPN, CDR2 SVGIG (reference sequence). The length of the CDR3 is 13 residues.

The rearrangement links TRBV7-2 to TRBJ2-3; weak D call: TRBD1 (5 bases). Germline V lookup: CDR1 SGHTA, CDR2 FQGNSA. V lost 2 bases to trimming and J lost 5 bases, with 11 bases between them. The CDR3 sequence is 14 residues long. The CDR3 loop is CASSLNRRGDTQYF. CDR3 coding DNA: TGTGCCAGCAGCTTAAACCGTAGGGGAGATACGCAGTATTTT.

This chain links TRBV30 with TRBJ1-4, with TRBD1 as a possible D gene (6 bases). The V gene's germline CDR1 is GTSNPN and CDR2 SVGIG (reference sequence). The CDR3 extends over 15 amino acids. Deletions cut 3 bases from V and 5 bases from J, with 16 bases between. CDR3 sequence: CAWSPKQGKNEKLFF. The CDR3 coding sequence is TGTGCCTGGAGCCCGAAACAGGGAAAGAATGAAAAACTGTTTTTT.

The V call is TRBV15, the J call TRBJ1-2; 8 bases agree with TRBD1. Losses at the gene ends were 3 bases for V and 2 bases for J; bases not matched to a gene: 2. Germline values: CDR1 LNHNV, CDR2 YYDKDF (reference sequence). The CDR3 has 14 residues. The CDR3 DNA reads as TGTGCCACCAGCAGGGGACAGGTGAACTATGGCTACACCTTC. Translation: CATSRGQVNYGYTF.

The rearrangement links TRBV9 to TRBJ2-7, with D perhaps TRBD1 (6 bases). V was trimmed by 0 bases and J by 6 bases, leaving 13 bases between them. CDR1 SGDLS and CDR2 YYNGEE come from the germline V gene. This CDR3 has 14 amino acids. CDR3 residues: CASSVEHRAGEQYF. The CDR3 nucleotides read TGTGCCAGCAGCGTAGAGCACAGGGCTGGCGAGCAGTACTTC.

This rearrangement joins TRBV5-4 to TRBJ1-1; 9 positions agree with TRBD1. V was pared by 6 bases and J by 4 bases, with 4 bases of the junction left unmatched. Germline lookup yields CDR1 SGHNT and CDR2 YYREEE (reference sequence). This CDR3 has 13 amino acids. The CDR3 bases are TGTGCCAGCACCGTGGACAGGGGCACTGAAGCTTTCTTT. Protein product: CASTVDRGTEAFF.

The gene calls are TRBV5-1 and TRBJ1-1, with a tentative D call TRBD1 (5 bases). Trimming left V 0 bases short and J 4 bases short, with 13 bases between. The CDR3 loop spans 15 amino acids. The germline CDR1 and CDR2 sequences are SGHRS and YFSETQ. The CDR3 protein is CASSLALQGGTEAFF. The CDR3 DNA sequence: TGCGCCAGCAGCTTGGCCCTGCAGGGCGGCACTGAAGCTTTCTTT.

The V gene is TRBV18, the J gene TRBJ2-7, with D maybe TRBD2 (5 bases). V was cut by 0 bases and J by 4 bases, with 13 bases left in between. There are 15 residues in the CDR3. From germline, CDR1 is KGHSH and CDR2 LQKENI. The CDR3 nucleotides read TGTGCCAGCTCACCACCCCCCGGGAAACCTTACGAGCAGTACTTC. Protein: CASSPPPGKPYEQYF.

The rearrangement links TRBV30 to TRBJ1-6; D is unresolved. Germline V CDR1 and CDR2: GTSNPN, SVGIG (reference sequence). The V and J ends lost 2 bases and 3 bases respectively, with 20 bases between them. The CDR3 sequence is 18 residues long. CDR3 region: CAWSYRSLEAVYNSPLHF. As DNA, the CDR3 is TGTGCCTGGAGTTATAGATCTCTGGAGGCGGTCTATAATTCACCCCTCCACTTT.

The chain carries TRBV9 and TRBJ2-3; TRBD1 agrees at 8 bases. J was trimmed by 1 base and V by 3 bases; bases with no gene match: 4. CDR1 SGDLS and CDR2 YYNGEE come from the germline V gene. CDR3 length: 15 residues. The CDR3, as DNA: TGTGCCAGCAGCGCATCACAGGGGGGCACAGATACGCAGTATTTT. Amino acid sequence: CASSASQGGTDTQYF.

The V and J genes are TRBV5-1 and TRBJ2-5, with 9 bases matching TRBD2. Germline V lookup: CDR1 SGHRS, CDR2 YFSETQ. The length of the CDR3 is 15 residues. V shed 2 bases, J shed 2 bases, and the junction held 4 bases outside the gene matches. CDR3: CASSFSGGGQETQYF. The CDR3 DNA follows: TGCGCCAGCAGCTTTAGCGGGGGAGGGCAAGAGACCCAGTACTTC.

The chain joins TRBV9 to TRBJ2-5, with TRBD2 matching 11 bases. The CDR3 runs 14 residues. With V trimmed by 4 bases and J by 4 bases, 3 bases remained unmatched. Germline CDR1 reads SGDLS; CDR2 reads YYNGEE. This chain's CDR3 is CASSLTSGAETQYF. In DNA form, the CDR3 reads TGTGCCAGCAGCCTGACTAGCGGGGCAGAGACCCAGTACTTC.